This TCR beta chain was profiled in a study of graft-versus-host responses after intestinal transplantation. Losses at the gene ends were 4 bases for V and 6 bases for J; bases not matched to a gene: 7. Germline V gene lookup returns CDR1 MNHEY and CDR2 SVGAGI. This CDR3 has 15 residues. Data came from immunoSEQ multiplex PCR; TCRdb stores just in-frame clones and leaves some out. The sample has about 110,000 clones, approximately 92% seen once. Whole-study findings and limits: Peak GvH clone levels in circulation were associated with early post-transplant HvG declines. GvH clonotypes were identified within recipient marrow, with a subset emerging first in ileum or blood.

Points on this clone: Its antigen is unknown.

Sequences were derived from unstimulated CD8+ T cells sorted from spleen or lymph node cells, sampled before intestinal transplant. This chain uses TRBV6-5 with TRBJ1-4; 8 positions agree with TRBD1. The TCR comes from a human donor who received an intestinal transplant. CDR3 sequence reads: CASSSGTGDHEKLFF. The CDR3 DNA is TGTGCCAGCAGTTCCGGGACAGGCGATCATGAAAAACTGTTTTTT.